This T cell receptor beta chain was recovered during a study of blood T cells in healthy people across ages. This clonotype has more than one count but fewer than ten. What it recognizes is unknown. The V and J ends lost 5 bases and 1 base respectively, with 18 bases between them. This CDR3 comprises 18 residues. Study-level findings and limits: Among long-lived donors, naive CD4+ cells were more numerous and diversity higher than in aged donors. Reliance upon unsorted PBMCs precluded definitive naive versus antigen-experienced comparison. Older age went with lower TCR beta diversity per million T cells, in a roughly linear way.

A sample-barcoded 5' primer and a J-beta primer mix were used in a second PCR of roughly 7 to 12 cycles. TCRdb reprocessed the 5' RACE reads via MiXCR and lists one record per CDR3 protein. The table includes roughly 700,000 distinct CDR3 sequences, approximately 25% detected once. Another study also made use of these data, one on T cells of mothers and their children. As reported in that work: Mother-child pairs who were related displayed a slightly higher overlap than unrelated pairs, a difference that was non-significant.

The chain has TRBV12-3 or TRBV12-4 and TRBJ2-6, with a weak D call TRBD1 (5 bases). The sequence was collected from a boy aged 10-17 years in good health. Sequences were obtained from blood. CDR3 bases: TGTGCCAGCAGTGCCCTTAGGGGTGAAGGGTCTGGGGCCAACGTCCTGACTTTC. Its translation is CASSALRGEGSGANVLTF.